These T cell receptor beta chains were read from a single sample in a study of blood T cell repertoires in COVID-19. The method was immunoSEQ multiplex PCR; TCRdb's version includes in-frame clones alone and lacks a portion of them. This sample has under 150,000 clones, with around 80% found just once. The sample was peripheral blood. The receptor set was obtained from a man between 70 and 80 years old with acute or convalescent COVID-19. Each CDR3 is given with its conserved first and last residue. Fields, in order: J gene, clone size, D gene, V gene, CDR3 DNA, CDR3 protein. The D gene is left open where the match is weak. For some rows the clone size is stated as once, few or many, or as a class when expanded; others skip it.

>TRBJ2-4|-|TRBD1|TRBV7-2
TGTGCCAGCAGCTCCGGTAGGGGGACAGGGGGCGCGAGGGACATTCAGTACTTC
CASSSGRGTGGARDIQYF
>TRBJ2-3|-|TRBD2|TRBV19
TGTGCCAGTAGTATAACTAGCGGGGGGGCATATACGCAGTATTTT
CASSITSGGAYTQYF
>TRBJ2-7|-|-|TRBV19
TGTGCCAGCTCAACGGGCTACGAGCAGTACTTC
CASSTGYEQYF
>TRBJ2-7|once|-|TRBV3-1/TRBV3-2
TGTGCCAGCAGCCAAGCAGCCAGGTCCGAGCAGTACTTC
CASSQAARSEQYF
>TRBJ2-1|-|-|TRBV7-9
TGTGCCAGCAGCTTAGCGCGCGCTAGCTCCAATGAGCAGTTCTTC
CASSLARASSNEQFF
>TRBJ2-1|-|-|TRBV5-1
TGCGCCAGCAGCACTGGGGCGGCGAGCTACAATGAGCAGTTCTTC
CASSTGAASYNEQFF
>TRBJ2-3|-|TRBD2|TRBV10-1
TGCGCCAGCAGTGACGGGCGCGGGGGTGGCTCAGATACGCAGTATTTT
CASSDGRGGGSDTQYF
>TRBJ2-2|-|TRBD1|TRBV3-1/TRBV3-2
TGTGCCAGCAGCCAAACCGGGACAGGGCGCACCGGGGAGCTGTTTTTT
CASSQTGTGRTGELFF
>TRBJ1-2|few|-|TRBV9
TGTGCCAGCAGCGTAGGACAGCTCCCTAACTATGGCTACACCTTC
CASSVGQLPNYGYTF
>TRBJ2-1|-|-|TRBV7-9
TGTGCCAGCAGCTTAGCCGGGGGGCCCCCGGAGCAGTTCTTC
CASSLAGGPPEQFF
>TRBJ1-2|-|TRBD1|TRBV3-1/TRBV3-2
TGTGCCAGCAGCCAAGCGGGACAGGGGGTTATAAGCTATGGCTACACCTTC
CASSQAGQGVISYGYTF
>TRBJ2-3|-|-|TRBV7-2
TGTGCCAGCAGCTTAGTACATTTCGCAACAGATACGCAGTATTTT
CASSLVHFATDTQYF
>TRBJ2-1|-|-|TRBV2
TGTGCCAGCAGGATGAACAGGGAGAATGAGCAGTTCTTC
CASRMNRENEQFF
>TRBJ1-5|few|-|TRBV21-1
TGTGCCAGCAGCAAAGACCCGGACACCAGTCATCAGCCCCAGCATTTT
CASSKDPDTSHQPQHF
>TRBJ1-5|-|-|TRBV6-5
TGTGCCAGCAGGGTAGCGAGCAATCAGCCCCAGCATTTT
CASRVASNQPQHF
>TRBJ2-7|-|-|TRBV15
TGTGCCACCAGCAGAGAAACGGACAGCTCCTACGAGCAGTACTTC
CATSRETDSSYEQYF
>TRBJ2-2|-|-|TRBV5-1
TGCGCCAGCACTAAGACAGATACTTTGGGCACCGGGGAGCTGTTTTTT
CASTKTDTLGTGELFF
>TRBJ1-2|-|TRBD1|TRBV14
TGTGCCAGCAGCCGAGGGACAGGGAGGGATGGCTACACCTTC
CASSRGTGRDGYTF
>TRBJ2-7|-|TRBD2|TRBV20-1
TGCAGTGCTAGACTGGCGGGGGGCCAGTACTTC
CSARLAGGQYF
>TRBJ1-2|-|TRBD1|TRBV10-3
TGTGCCATCAGTCTAAGGGACAGTGAAGCCTATGGCTACACCTTC
CAISLRDSEAYGYTF
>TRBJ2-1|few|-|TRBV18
TGTGCCAGCTCACTCCCACTCGACAATGAGCAGTTCTTC
CASSLPLDNEQFF
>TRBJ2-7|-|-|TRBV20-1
TGCAGTGCTAATAGAAACGAGCAGTACTTC
CSANRNEQYF
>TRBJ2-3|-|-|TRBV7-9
TGTGCTGGAGGGGGCACAGATACGCAGTATTTT
CAGGGTDTQYF
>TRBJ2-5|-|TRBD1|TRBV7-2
TGTGCCAGCAGCTTAGAACAGGGGAGTAGGACCCAGTACTTC
CASSLEQGSRTQYF
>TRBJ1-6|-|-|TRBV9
TGTGCCAGCAGCGTAGAAGGGAGCTCCTATAATTCACCCCTCCACTTT
CASSVEGSSYNSPLHF
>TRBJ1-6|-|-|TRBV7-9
TGTGCCAGCAGCTTAGGACAGGTTAAGGGTTCACCCCTCCACTTT
CASSLGQVKGSPLHF
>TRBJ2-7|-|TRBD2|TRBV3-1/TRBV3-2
TGTGCCAGCAGCCAAGGTTTGCGGACCAAGCGGGACTCCTACGAGCAGTACTTC
CASSQGLRTKRDSYEQYF